The clone carrying this T cell receptor beta chain was seen once. The sample comes from a study of blood T cell repertoires in COVID-19. Study in general: Nucleic acid was either cDNA or gDNA, and it came from T cells, B-cell-depleted T cells, or PBMCs.

Germline CDR1 and CDR2: SGHTA and FQGNSA. The junction had 7 bases not matched to a gene; V was cut back by 0 bases and J by 3 bases. The CDR3 runs to 16 residues. Sequencing was performed with immunoSEQ multiplex PCR; in TCRdb, only in-frame clones are kept and a portion is missing. Here the sample spans over 200,000 clones, roughly 86% being singletons. Sequencing input: peripheral blood. The chain has TRBV7-2 and TRBJ2-7, with 8 bases fitting TRBD2. This TCR derives from a man between 40 and 49 years old who had recovered from COVID-19. CDR3 sequence: CASSLASQRERYEQYF. Written as DNA, the CDR3 is TGTGCCAGCAGCTTAGCGTCCCAGCGGGAGCGCTACGAGCAGTACTTC.